Each of the 28 T cell receptor beta chains below was sequenced from the same sample in a study of T cells in Graves' hyperthyroidism and ophthalmopathy. TCR beta CDR3 regions were amplified from RNA transcripts. First-round RT-PCR with HTBI primers amplified the TCR CDR3 region. MiXCR, applied by TCRdb to the multiplex PCR reads, yields one record per CDR3 protein. The sample has a few hundred thousand distinct CDR3 sequences; less than 20% are singletons. Specimen: blood. The receptors here all came from a man aged 50 or older with Graves' ophthalmopathy.

This clonotype was seen repeatedly, ten times or more. The V gene is TRBV5-4, the J gene TRBJ2-3; 8 bases agree with TRBD2. Germline values: CDR1 SGHNT, CDR2 YYREEE (reference sequence). Trimming removed 0 bases from V and 3 bases from J; junction bases left unmatched: 6. The CDR3 sequence is 16 residues long. CDR3 in DNA: TGTGCCAGCAGCTTGGGGTTCGGGGGGGGGACAGATACGCAGTATTTT. It codes for CASSLGFGGGTDTQYF.

This clonotype was detected a few times. V and J are TRBV6-1 and TRBJ2-7, with D uncertain. This CDR3 is 12 amino acids long. V was cut by 3 bases and J by 2 bases, with 5 bases left in between. CDR1 is MNHNS and CDR2 is SASEGT in the germline V gene. The CDR3 reads CASSDPTYEQYF. The CDR3 nucleotides are TGTGCCAGCAGTGACCCGACCTACGAGCAGTACTTC.

The sample holds many counts of this clonotype. V gene TRBV6-1 combines with J gene TRBJ2-7, with 8 bases matching TRBD2. This CDR3 has 14 residues. The V and J ends lost 5 bases and 4 bases, in that order; junction bases with no gene match: 7. Germline loops: CDR1 MNHNS, CDR2 SASEGT. CDR3 in amino acids: CASSYLTSVYEQYF. The CDR3 DNA is TGTGCCAGCAGTTATTTGACTAGCGTTTACGAGCAGTACTTC.

The V call is TRBV15, the J call TRBJ2-7; D is undetermined. Trimming took off 2 bases at V and 7 bases at J, with 12 bases between the two ends. CDR1 is LNHNV, CDR2 YYDKDF, per germline (reference sequence). The CDR3 covers 13 residues. The CDR3 sequence is CATSRNLPGEQYF. Written as DNA, the CDR3 is TGTGCCACCAGCAGAAACCTACCCGGGGAGCAGTACTTC.

Many counts were recorded for this clonotype. This chain links TRBV30 with TRBJ2-2, with a tentative D call TRBD1 (5 bases). The V gene lost 4 bases and the J gene lost 2 bases, with 8 bases spanning the gap. This CDR3 comprises 13 residues. Germline CDR1 GTSNPN, CDR2 SVGIG (reference sequence). CDR3 nucleotide sequence: TGTGCCTGGACAGGGTTTAACACCGGGGAGCTGTTTTTT. This gives the protein CAWTGFNTGELFF. Full variable domain (rest looked up from reference TRBV30 and TRBJ2-2): SQTIHQWPATLVQPVGSPLSLECTVEGTSNPNLYWYRQAAGRGLQLLFYSVGIGQISSEVPQNLSASRPQDRQFILSSKKLLLSDSGFYLCAWTGFNTGELFFGEGSRLTVL.

The sample holds many counts of this clonotype. The rearrangement links TRBV20-1 to TRBJ1-1; D remains unclear. Germline V gene sequence: CDR1 DFQATT, CDR2 SNEGSKA (reference sequence). The ends were cut back, 0 bases at V and 8 bases at J, with 13 bases in the middle. CDR3 length equals 13 residues. DNA for the CDR3: TGCAGTGCTAGAGATCCCACCCCCAGGGAAGCTTTCTTT. It specifies CSARDPTPREAFF.

J is TRBJ2-1 and V is TRBV11-2, with 14 bases fitting TRBD2. There are 20 residues in the CDR3. Germline V gene data show CDR1 as SGHAT and CDR2 as FQNNGV. With V trimmed by 1 base and J by 0 bases, 8 bases remained unmatched. CDR3 amino acids: CASSLGRLAGGRSSYNEQFF. CDR3 nucleotide sequence: TGTGCCAGCAGCTTAGGCCGACTAGCGGGAGGGCGGAGCTCCTACAATGAGCAGTTCTTC.

This clonotype was counted many times. V usage is TRBV7-9 and J usage is TRBJ1-1; no firm D call. The length of the CDR3 is 15 residues. In germline, CDR1 is SEHNR, CDR2 FQNEAQ (reference sequence). V lost 0 bases and J lost 0, with 8 bases in between. The CDR3: CASSLAGNMNTEAFF. The CDR3 nucleotides are TGTGCCAGCAGCTTAGCTGGGAACATGAACACTGAAGCTTTCTTT.

With regard to this clonotype: With a much larger clone just one base away, this may be a read error. The chain couples TRBV2 to TRBJ1-1; the D gene is possibly TRBD1 (5 bases). CDR1 and CDR2 from the germline V gene are SNHLY and FYNNEI. Deletions cut 7 bases from V and 4 bases from J, with 16 bases between. The CDR3 runs to 14 residues. This CDR3 is CASTGGGGITEAFF. For the CDR3, the DNA is TGTGCCAGCACTGGGGGGGGAGGGATCACTGAAGCTTTCTTT.

This clonotype was seen a few times. The V gene is TRBV3-1, the J gene TRBJ2-2; TRBD2 is a possible D gene (5 bases). Germline CDR1 and CDR2: LGHDT and YNNKEL (reference sequence). The CDR3 extends over 15 amino acids. The germline V and J ends were trimmed by 0 bases and 6 bases, with 11 bases remaining between them. The CDR3 sequence: CASSQELGDAGELFF. The CDR3 DNA follows: TGTGCCAGCAGCCAAGAACTAGGAGACGCCGGGGAGCTGTTTTTT.

The gene calls are TRBV27 and TRBJ2-7; TRBD1 matches at 8 bases. The V segment lost 4 bases and the J segment 3 bases; nucleotides outside the gene matches: 5. This CDR3 region has 14 residues. The V gene's germline CDR1 is MNHEY and CDR2 SMNVEV (reference sequence). The CDR3 nucleotides are TGTGCCAGCAGTTCCGGGACAGGCTACTACGAGCAGTACTTC. Amino acids: CASSSGTGYYEQYF.

This clonotype was detected a few times. The genes are TRBV14 and TRBJ1-1, with D uncertain. CDR3 length: 11 amino acids. The V end was cut by 3 bases, the J end by 5 bases, with 4 bases between. CDR1 is SGHDN and CDR2 is FVKESK in the germline V gene. DNA of the CDR3: TGTGCCAGCAGCCATGGGACTGAAGCTTTCTTT. It is translated as CASSHGTEAFF.

The chain carries TRBV7-3 and TRBJ2-3, with D possibly TRBD2 on 5 matching bases. The V end was cut by 0 bases, the J end by 5 bases, with 15 bases between. Germline V gene sequence: CDR1 SGHTA, CDR2 FQGTGA. The CDR3 runs to 16 residues. CDR3 in amino acids: CASSLTGSSGGDTQYF. The DNA of the CDR3 is TGTGCCAGCAGCTTAACGGGGTCCTCAGGAGGAGATACGCAGTATTTT.

V and J are TRBV28 and TRBJ2-7; no firm D call. This CDR3 is 12 amino acids long. Germline CDR1 and CDR2: MDHEN and SYDVKM. V lost 1 base and J lost 5, with 6 bases in between. The CDR3 sequence is CASSLSRNEQYF. The CDR3 DNA is TGTGCCAGCAGTTTATCCCGCAACGAGCAGTACTTC. Using reference TRBV28 and TRBJ2-7 for the parts outside the CDR3, the full variable domain is DVKVTQSSRYLVKRTGEKVFLECVQDMDHENMFWYRQDPGLGLRLIYFSYDVKMKEKGDIPEGYSVSREKKERFSLILESASTNQTSMYLCASSLSRNEQYFGPGTRLTVT.

The table lists this clonotype with many counts. The CDR3 reads CSARDSGRDFSYEQYF. CDR3 nucleotides: TGCAGTGCTAGAGACAGCGGGAGGGATTTCTCCTACGAGCAGTACTTC. This chain connects TRBV20-1 to TRBJ2-7, with TRBD2 matching 10 bases. This CDR3 is built from 16 residues. V was clipped by 0 bases and J by 0 bases; unmatched bases: 5. CDR1 DFQATT and CDR2 SNEGSKA come from the germline V gene (reference sequence).

This clonotype was counted between two and nine times. The chain employs TRBV29-1 and TRBJ2-5; 7 nucleotides match TRBD1. Per germline, CDR1 SQVTM and CDR2 ANQGSEA. The CDR3 runs 13 residues. After removal of 2 bases from V and 4 bases from J, the junction contained 4 bases not matched to a gene. The CDR3 spells CSVETGDTETQYF. The DNA for the CDR3 is TGCAGCGTTGAAACAGGGGACACAGAGACCCAGTACTTC. Based on the CDR3 plus reference TRBV29-1 and TRBJ2-5, the full variable domain is SAVISQKPSRDICQRGTSLTIQCQVDSQVTMMFWYRQQPGQSLTLIATANQGSEATYESGFVIDKFPISRPNLTFSTLTVSNMSPEDSSIYLCSVETGDTETQYFGPGTRLLVL.

The rearrangement uses TRBV4-1 and TRBJ2-2; a weak D match, TRBD1 (6 bases). The CDR3 has 15 residues. In germline, CDR1 is MGHRA, CDR2 YSYEKL. V was cut by 0 bases and J by 7 bases, with 12 bases left in between. The CDR3: CASSQEYRVSGELFF. The CDR3 nucleotides are TGCGCCAGCAGCCAAGAATACAGGGTTAGCGGGGAGCTGTTTTTT.

This clonotype showed up just once. CDR3 region: CASSNLAGGRSSYNEQFF. CDR3 DNA sequence: TGTGCCAGCAGCAATCTAGCGGGGGGGCGGAGCTCCTACAATGAGCAGTTCTTC. This chain joins TRBV7-9 and TRBJ2-1; 12 positions match TRBD2. CDR1 and CDR2 (germline): SEHNR, FQNEAQ (reference sequence). The CDR3 has 18 amino acids. V trimming: 5 bases; J trimming: 0 bases; junction bases outside the gene matches: 8. Combining the CDR3 with reference TRBV7-9 and TRBJ2-1 gives the whole variable domain DTGVSQNPRHKITKRGQNVTFRCDPISEHNRLYWYRQTLGQGPEFLTYFQNEAQLEKSRLLSDRFSAERPKGSFSTLEIQRTEQGDSAMYLCASSNLAGGRSSYNEQFFGPGTRLTVL.

The chain combines TRBV15 with TRBJ2-7; maybe TRBD1 (5 bases). The CDR3 covers 15 residues. Germline V gene lookup returns CDR1 LNHNV and CDR2 YYDKDF (reference sequence). V lost 0 bases, J lost 2 bases, and 11 bases lay in between. The CDR3 DNA follows: TGTGCCACCAGCAGAGATAGAGACAGTGCCTACGAGCAGTACTTC. Amino acid sequence: CATSRDRDSAYEQYF.

This clonotype occurred many times. The chain has TRBV11-2 and TRBJ2-1; TRBD2 matches 9 bases. Per the germline V gene, CDR1 is SGHAT and CDR2 is FQNNGV. Germline trimming cut 1 base from V and 7 bases from J; bases unmatched to any gene: 8. The CDR3 is 16 amino acids. CDR3 loop: CASSLVRASGMNEQFF. The CDR3 coding sequence is TGTGCCAGCAGCTTAGTTAGGGCTAGCGGGATGAATGAGCAGTTCTTC.

Note on this clonotype: A much larger clone lies a single base off, so this may be a read error. V gene TRBV24-1 combines with J gene TRBJ2-1; 9 nucleotides match TRBD2. Germline V lookup: CDR1 KGHDR, CDR2 SFDVKD. The V and J ends lost 2 bases and 3 bases, in that order; junction bases with no gene match: 7. This CDR3 comprises 17 residues. The CDR3 here is CATSDSLNSGSYNEQFF. CDR3 nucleotides: TGTGCCACCAGTGATTCCCTAAATAGCGGGAGCTACAATGAGCAGTTCTTC.

J is TRBJ1-3 and V is TRBV6-1; D is ambiguous. V lost 7 bases to trimming and J lost 0 bases, with 13 bases between them. Germline V lookup: CDR1 MNHNS, CDR2 SASEGT. This CDR3 region has 15 residues. CDR3 sequence: CASTLTRDSGNTIYF. CDR3 DNA sequence: TGTGCCAGCACCCTGACCCGTGACTCTGGAAACACCATATATTTT.

This clonotype was observed a single time. The junction shows a germline mismatch at one end, possibly a read error. The chain carries TRBV12-3 or TRBV12-4 and TRBJ2-4; 9 bases map to TRBD2. The CDR3 is 14 residues long. CDR3 in DNA: TGTGCCAGCAGCTTAGCGGGGGCTGGCAGCATTCAGTACTTC. Translated: CASSLAGAGSIQYF.

Many counts were recorded for this clonotype. The rearrangement links TRBV2 to TRBJ1-5; the D is unclear. The CDR3 extends over 15 amino acids. Germline-derived CDR1 and CDR2 are SNHLY and FYNNEI. V was trimmed by 1 base and J by 2 bases, leaving 9 bases between them. Here the CDR3 DNA reads TGTGCCAGCAGTGAAGGGGCCCTGGGCAATCAGCCCCAGCATTTT. Its translation is CASSEGALGNQPQHF.

This clonotype was counted many times. The rearrangement links TRBV24-1 to TRBJ1-5; D may be TRBD1 (6 bases). CDR1 and CDR2 (germline): KGHDR, SFDVKD. The CDR3 contains 13 residues. Trimming took 6 bases from V and 6 from J, leaving 11 bases between them. The CDR3 sequence: CATSHRAGQPQHF. The CDR3 bases are TGTGCCACCAGTCACAGGGCCGGTCAGCCCCAGCATTTT.

This clonotype was detected many times. V gene TRBV6-5 combines with J gene TRBJ2-1; D possibly matches TRBD1 or TRBD2 (5 bases each). Germline CDR1 is MNHEY and CDR2 is SVGAGI. This CDR3 region has 17 residues. V lost 0 bases and J 6 bases, leaving 18 bases between the germline ends. The CDR3 here is CASSYSRGPSSVNEQFF. The CDR3 coding sequence is TGTGCCAGCAGTTACTCGAGGGGACCTAGCTCCGTCAATGAGCAGTTCTTC.

This clonotype was detected ten times or more. DNA of the CDR3: TGTGCCAGCAGCCAAACAGGCGAGCAGTTCTTC. It specifies CASSQTGEQFF. The rearrangement links TRBV3-1 to TRBJ2-1; D may be TRBD1 (5 bases). Germline CDR1 and CDR2: LGHDT and YNNKEL (reference sequence). Trimming removed 2 bases at V and 10 bases at J, with 6 bases between. This CDR3 has 11 amino acids.

This clonotype was counted many times. The chain carries TRBV28 and TRBJ1-5; the match to TRBD1 covers 8 bases. The V gene's germline CDR1 is MDHEN and CDR2 SYDVKM. The CDR3 sequence is 15 residues long. V trimming: 2 bases; J trimming: 2 bases; junction bases outside the gene matches: 2. CDR3 nucleotides: TGTGCCAGCAGTTTAGGGGGACAGGGCAATCAGCCCCAGCATTTT. This encodes CASSLGGQGNQPQHF. The full variable domain, completed using reference TRBV28 and TRBJ1-5, is DVKVTQSSRYLVKRTGEKVFLECVQDMDHENMFWYRQDPGLGLRLIYFSYDVKMKEKGDIPEGYSVSREKKERFSLILESASTNQTSMYLCASSLGGQGNQPQHFGDGTRLSIL.